The next 29 T cell receptor beta chains were all read from a single sample in a study of OX40 agonist ivuxolimab in advanced cancers. Receptor libraries were prepared by the immunoSEQ multiplex PCR assay. The source is immuneACCESS, and TCRdb retained only in-frame sequences with V and J called. Part of the clones is not carried over; for the studies checked, unresolved V genes explain less than half of this, and the remainder is unexplained. The sample data list fewer than 60,000 clones, and around 85% of these were observed just once. The ten biggest clones cover around 15% of the sample. Sequencing was performed on CD4+ or CD8+ T cells sorted from blood, taken in a trial of the OX40 agonist ivuxolimab. The source is an adult with an advanced solid tumor such as melanoma, head and neck, liver or kidney cancer.

This clone was seen once. The chain employs TRBV19 and TRBJ2-4; unclear D gene. From germline, CDR1 is LNHDA and CDR2 SQIVND (reference sequence). Trimming took 3 bases from V and 8 from J, leaving 11 bases between them. There are 13 residues in the CDR3. CDR3 protein: CASSIIPLDIQYF. CDR3 bases: TGTGCCAGTAGTATTATCCCCCTGGACATTCAGTACTTC.

The V gene is TRBV11-2, the J gene TRBJ1-3; D call uncertain. The CDR3 runs to 14 residues. The germline gives CDR1 SGHAT, CDR2 FQNNGV. The V end was cut by 6 bases, the J end by 0 bases, with 9 bases between. This chain's CDR3 is CASSRSGSGNTIYF. In DNA, the CDR3 is TGTGCCAGCAGTAGGTCGGGCTCTGGAAACACCATATATTTT.

The chain combines TRBV9 with TRBJ1-3; D unresolved. With 3 bases removed from V and 0 bases from J, the gap between germline ends came to 4 bases. The CDR3 spans 13 residues. Per germline, CDR1 SGDLS and CDR2 YYNGEE. In DNA, the CDR3 is TGTGCCAGCAGCGACACCTCTGGAAACACCATATATTTT. Translated: CASSDTSGNTIYF.

This clone was recorded only once. The V call is TRBV11-3, the J call TRBJ2-1; 9 bases agree with TRBD2. CDR1 is SGHNT and CDR2 is YENEEA in the germline V gene. Trimming took 4 bases from V and 9 from J; bases not matched to a gene: 10. The CDR3 has 15 amino acids. Written as DNA, the CDR3 is TGTGCCAGCAGCTCCGGACTAGCGCGGACGGGTGAGCAGTTCTTC. Protein product: CASSSGLARTGEQFF. The complete variable domain, with remaining parts taken from reference TRBV11-3 and TRBJ2-1, reads EAGVVQSPRYKIIEKKQPVAFWCNPISGHNTLYWYLQNLGQGPELLIRYENEEAVDDSQLPKDRFSAERLKGVDSTLKIQPAELGDSAVYLCASSSGLARTGEQFFGPGTRLTVL.

The V and J genes are TRBV28 and TRBJ1-1, with TRBD1 identical over 10 bases. This CDR3 is built from 15 residues. V was clipped by 5 bases and J by 1 base; unmatched bases: 4. Germline-derived CDR1 and CDR2 are MDHEN and SYDVKM. The CDR3 coding sequence is TGTGCCAGCAGTCCCTGGGACAGGGGGAACACTGAAGCTTTCTTT. Protein sequence: CASSPWDRGNTEAFF.

V usage is TRBV20-1 and J usage is TRBJ2-1; D unclear. CDR1 is DFQATT and CDR2 is SNEGSKA in the germline V gene (reference sequence). The CDR3 length is 11 residues. V lost 4 bases, J lost 5 bases, and 6 bases lay in between. CDR3 amino acids: CSAKTNNEQFF. The DNA for the CDR3 is TGCAGTGCTAAGACCAACAATGAGCAGTTCTTC.

The chain combines TRBV27 with TRBJ1-3; maybe TRBD1 (5 bases). Trimming stripped 10 bases from V and 3 bases from J, with 13 bases between. In germline, CDR1 is MNHEY, CDR2 SMNVEV (reference sequence). This CDR3 is built from 13 residues. The CDR3 DNA follows: TGTGCCACTTCAGAGGGGCTTGGAAACACCATATATTTT. This gives the protein CATSEGLGNTIYF.

This chain uses TRBV5-1 with TRBJ1-1; 7 bases are shared with TRBD1. CDR1 SGHRS and CDR2 YFSETQ come from the germline V gene. The CDR3 spans 14 residues. Germline trimming cut 5 bases from V and 3 bases from J; bases unmatched to any gene: 7. CDR3: CASSFHQGDTEAFF. The CDR3 nucleotides are TGCGCCAGCAGTTTTCACCAGGGGGACACTGAAGCTTTCTTT. Full variable domain (missing parts from reference TRBV5-1 and TRBJ1-1): KAGVTQTPRYLIKTRGQQVTLSCSPISGHRSVSWYQQTPGQGLQFLFEYFSETQRNKGNFPGRFSGRQFSNSRSEMNVSTLELGDSALYLCASSFHQGDTEAFFGQGTRLTVV.

V usage is TRBV29-1 and J usage is TRBJ1-2; D is uncertain. The CDR3 consists of 16 residues. Germline assignment: CDR1 SQVTM and CDR2 ANQGSEA. V lost 4 bases and J lost 6, with 24 bases in between. Here the CDR3 reads CSVGRMVISRYHGYTF. DNA for the CDR3: TGCAGCGTTGGGAGAATGGTAATTTCGCGGTACCATGGCTACACCTTC. The full variable domain, completed using reference TRBV29-1 and TRBJ1-2, is SAVISQKPSRDICQRGTSLTIQCQVDSQVTMMFWYRQQPGQSLTLIATANQGSEATYESGFVIDKFPISRPNLTFSTLTVSNMSPEDSSIYLCSVGRMVISRYHGYTFGSGTRLTVV.

The J gene is TRBJ1-4, the V gene TRBV19, with 10 bases lining up with TRBD1. Germline CDR1 and CDR2: LNHDA and SQIVND (reference sequence). Trimming removed 8 bases from V and 7 bases from J; junction bases left unmatched: 4. This CDR3 is built from 13 residues. The CDR3 nucleotides read TGTGCCAGTCGGACAGGGGGAGGTGAAAAACTGTTTTTT. It is translated as CASRTGGGEKLFF.

The chain couples TRBV7-9 to TRBJ2-2; D call uncertain. The V gene's germline CDR1 is SEHNR and CDR2 FQNEAQ (reference sequence). The CDR3 contains 15 residues. Deletions cut 1 base from V and 7 bases from J, with 13 bases between. The CDR3 sequence: CASSLVWEYVGELFF. For the CDR3, the DNA is TGTGCCAGCAGCTTAGTCTGGGAATATGTCGGGGAGCTGTTTTTT.

The chain is built from TRBV6-4 and TRBJ2-3, with 7 bases identical to TRBD2. Germline CDR1 and CDR2: MRHNA and SNTAGT. V shed 4 bases and J 0 bases; nucleotides not matched to a gene: 4. The CDR3 runs to 15 residues. CDR3 sequence (DNA): TGTGCCAGCAGTGGAAGCGGGGCTAGCACAGATACGCAGTATTTT. Its translation: CASSGSGASTDTQYF.

This chain links TRBV29-1 with TRBJ2-7; D is perhaps TRBD2 (6 bases). The CDR3 runs 13 residues. The V and J ends lost 3 bases and 0 bases respectively, with 9 bases between them. Germline values: CDR1 SQVTM, CDR2 ANQGSEA. CDR3 sequence reads: CSVDGAGSYEQYF. The CDR3 coding sequence is TGCAGCGTTGACGGAGCGGGCTCCTACGAGCAGTACTTC.

The chain uses TRBV7-9 and TRBJ1-5, with D possibly being TRBD1 (6 bases). This CDR3 is built from 15 residues. Germline lookup yields CDR1 SEHNR and CDR2 FQNEAQ (reference sequence). Trimming left V 5 bases short and J 4 bases short, with 15 bases between. CDR3: CASSGGGRENQPQHF. In DNA form, the CDR3 reads TGTGCCAGCAGCGGAGGGGGGAGAGAGAATCAGCCCCAGCATTTT.

V is TRBV7-8 and J is TRBJ2-7, with TRBD1 matching 10 bases. The J segment lost 0 bases and the V segment lost 5 bases, leaving 4 bases of the junction unmatched. The CDR3 contains 15 residues. In germline, CDR1 is SGHVS, CDR2 FQNEAQ. CDR3 DNA: TGTGCCAGCAGCCCACGGACAGGGGGCTCCTACGAGCAGTACTTC. Translating gives CASSPRTGGSYEQYF.

The chain recombines TRBV9 with TRBJ2-7; 8 bases are a match to TRBD2. V dropped 0 bases and J dropped 1; count of bases not matched to a gene: 3. The CDR3 loop spans 15 amino acids. Germline lookup yields CDR1 SGDLS and CDR2 YYNGEE. CDR3 sequence: CASSVAGGGSYEQYF. CDR3 nucleotide sequence: TGTGCCAGCAGCGTAGCGGGGGGGGGATCCTACGAGCAGTACTTC.

V and J are TRBV7-9 and TRBJ2-3; D unresolved. Germline values: CDR1 SEHNR, CDR2 FQNEAQ (reference sequence). This CDR3 region has 15 residues. V was clipped by 6 bases and J by 0 bases, with 13 bases between them. CDR3 sequence reads: CASSYMPRSTDTQYF. CDR3 bases: TGTGCCAGCAGTTATATGCCTCGCAGCACAGATACGCAGTATTTT.

The gene calls are TRBV11-2 and TRBJ1-3, with TRBD1 as a possible D gene (5 bases). This CDR3 is 14 amino acids long. From germline, CDR1 is SGHAT and CDR2 FQNNGV. Trimming shortened V by 1 base and J by 4 bases, and 8 bases separated the two germline ends. The CDR3 sequence: CASSLAGWGNTIYF. For the CDR3, the DNA is TGTGCCAGCAGCTTAGCAGGGTGGGGAAACACCATATATTTT.

The chain uses TRBV27 and TRBJ1-1; no reliable D call. The germline V and J ends were trimmed by 5 bases and 5 bases, with 18 bases remaining between them. There are 15 residues in the CDR3. Germline values: CDR1 MNHEY, CDR2 SMNVEV (reference sequence). CDR3 DNA sequence: TGTGCCAGCAGTCCGAGTTCATGGTCCAATACTGAAGCTTTCTTT. Protein sequence: CASSPSSWSNTEAFF.

V is TRBV12-5 and J is TRBJ2-1; D unresolved. CDR1 is LGHNT, CDR2 FRNRAP, per germline. This CDR3 has 13 residues. Trimming cost V 7 bases and J 3 bases, with 10 bases left between them. As DNA, the CDR3 is TGTGCTAGTGCCCCATATCTCTACAATGAGCAGTTCTTC. Its protein is CASAPYLYNEQFF.

The V and J genes are TRBV4-1 and TRBJ2-1; D is ambiguous. V was pared by 1 base and J by 3 bases, with 7 bases between. Germline values: CDR1 MGHRA, CDR2 YSYEKL. The CDR3 covers 14 residues. CDR3 nucleotide sequence: TGCGCCAGCAGCCAAGGTCCCATCTACAATGAGCAGTTCTTC. It codes for CASSQGPIYNEQFF.

The chain recombines TRBV6-4 with TRBJ1-6, with 8 nucleotides matching TRBD1. The length of the CDR3 is 14 residues. The V segment lost 3 bases and the J segment 5 bases; nucleotides outside the gene matches: 0. Germline values: CDR1 MRHNA, CDR2 SNTAGT. Written as DNA, the CDR3 is TGTGCCAGCAGTGAGGACAGGGATAATTCACCCCTCCACTTT. Protein sequence: CASSEDRDNSPLHF.

The V and J genes are TRBV6-5 and TRBJ1-2; no reliable D call. The CDR3 is 12 residues long. Trimming took 7 bases from V and 8 from J, leaving 14 bases between them. Germline assignment: CDR1 MNHEY and CDR2 SVGAGI. The CDR3 protein is CASTLDNLGYTF. CDR3 sequence (DNA): TGTGCCAGCACTCTCGACAATTTGGGCTACACCTTC.

The chain employs TRBV15 and TRBJ2-3; no reliable D call. The CDR3 is 14 amino acids. V lost 5 bases, J lost 6 bases, and 15 bases lay in between. Germline V gives CDR1 LNHNV, CDR2 YYDKDF (reference sequence). Here the CDR3 reads CATSGWALRDTQYF. The CDR3, as DNA: TGTGCCACCAGCGGCTGGGCGTTACGCGATACGCAGTATTTT.

This chain uses TRBV6-4 with TRBJ2-3, with TRBD2 identical over 10 bases. The CDR3 loop spans 14 amino acids. Trimming cost V 5 bases and J 2 bases; bases outside gene matches: 1. Germline CDR1 and CDR2: MRHNA and SNTAGT. The chain's CDR3 is CASSSGGATDTQYF. Written as DNA, the CDR3 is TGTGCCAGCAGTAGCGGGGGGGCCACAGATACGCAGTATTTT.

The chain combines TRBV6-5 with TRBJ1-2; D remains unclear. V shed 2 bases and J shed 0 bases, with 10 bases lying between them. CDR3 length equals 15 residues. Germline V gives CDR1 MNHEY, CDR2 SVGAGI. CDR3 in amino acids: CASSYELASNYGYTF. CDR3 nucleotide sequence: TGTGCCAGCAGTTACGAACTCGCTTCTAACTATGGCTACACCTTC.

The chain employs TRBV19 and TRBJ1-2; 7 bases fit TRBD1. The CDR3 is made up of 17 amino acids. Germline V gene data show CDR1 as LNHDA and CDR2 as SQIVND (reference sequence). Trimming cost V 5 bases and J 2 bases; bases outside gene matches: 14. The CDR3 spells CASSPRRSGGLNYGYTF. In nucleotides, the CDR3 is TGTGCCAGTAGTCCCCGCAGGTCAGGGGGGCTAAACTATGGCTACACCTTC. The full variable domain, completed using reference TRBV19 and TRBJ1-2, is DGGITQSPKYLFRKEGQNVTLSCEQNLNHDAMYWYRQDPGQGLRLIYYSQIVNDFQKGDIAEGYSVSREKKESFPLTVTSAQKNPTAFYLCASSPRRSGGLNYGYTFGSGTRLTVV.

The CDR3 sequence: CASSHENSDTQYF. The CDR3 DNA reads as TGCGCCAGCAGCCACGAAAACTCAGATACGCAGTATTTT. The J gene is TRBJ2-3, the V gene TRBV4-3; D is undetermined. Germline CDR1 and CDR2: LGHNA and YSLEER. The CDR3 runs to 13 residues. Trimming took off 3 bases at V and 4 bases at J, with 8 bases between the two ends.

The rearrangement joins TRBV11-1 to TRBJ1-6, with 7 bases aligning to TRBD1. V lost 6 bases and J lost 8; bases outside the gene matches: 7. In germline, CDR1 is SGHAT, CDR2 FQDESV (reference sequence). The CDR3 consists of 14 residues. The chain's CDR3 is CASRYRGSDSPLHF. The CDR3 bases are TGTGCCAGCAGGTACAGGGGTTCTGATTCACCCCTCCACTTT.